This T cell receptor (beta chain) came from a study of monozygotic twins with inflammatory bowel disease. Germline V gene lookup returns CDR1 KGHSH and CDR2 LQKENI. This CDR3 has 14 amino acids. Points on this clonotype: Its target is not known.

For each CDR3 protein, TCRdb gives one entry from its re-call of the 5' RACE reads, without DNA. This sample's table has some 200,000 distinct CDR3 sequences. Study-wide results and caveats: Perhaps reflecting limited power, concordant and discordant twins did not differ in repertoire similarity.

What was sequenced was blood. This sequence was found in a human donor with ulcerative colitis or Crohn's disease, or a healthy co-twin of an affected twin (not recorded which). The chain carries TRBV18 and TRBJ1-4; TCRdb's D call of TRBD1 is untestable without DNA. The CDR3 region is CASSPPSGTEKLFF.